Listed here is a single TCR beta chain. These data belong to a study of control samples from healthy donors and cancer patients. CDR1 and CDR2 (germline): SGHTA, FQGNSA. The CDR3 covers 16 residues. V lost 1 base and J lost 0, with 11 bases in between. Profiled with immunoSEQ multiplex PCR; TCRdb holds only in-frame clones, not every one. The sample contains 150,000 to 200,000 clones, 85% to 95% of which appear only once. This sequence originates from a woman aged 18-29 years in good health. This chain joins TRBV7-2 and TRBJ2-3; D is perhaps TRBD2 (6 bases). Sequencing was done on a sample of blood. Here the CDR3 reads CASSLVSGTSTDTQYF. The CDR3 bases are TGTGCCAGCAGCTTAGTTAGCGGTACTAGCACAGATACGCAGTATTTT.